Sequencing of this TCR beta chain was carried out in a study of T cell repertoires and HLA-DP antigens. As to this clone: Its target is unknown.

Study outcomes and limitations: Clones undetected before culture averaged around 36% against one allele and around 53% against the other.

The CDR3 extends over 15 amino acids. The germline V gene has CDR1 MDHEN and CDR2 SYDVKM. Trimming removed 3 bases from V and 4 bases from J, with 10 bases in between. Amplification used primers for 54 TRBV and 13 TRBJ segments. Deep-resolution sequencing targeted hundreds of thousands of T cell genomes in pre-culture CD4+ samples. The assay was immunoSEQ multiplex PCR, and TCRdb's table has in-frame clones only and misses some. Of over 100,000 clones in the sample, 90% to 95% were seen once. The V gene is TRBV28, the J gene TRBJ2-6; the D gene is possibly TRBD2 (5 bases). The source material was CD4+ T cells from PBMCs. The source is a woman aged 18-29 years in good health and CMV-seronegative. The CDR3 sequence is CASSFSGSGANVLTF. The CDR3 DNA sequence: TGTGCCAGCAGTTTCTCGGGGTCAGGGGCCAACGTCCTGACTTTC.